The 24 T cell receptor beta chains in this list originate from one sample, sequenced in a study of early stage breast cancer tumors. Assay: immunoSEQ multiplex PCR; the TCRdb copy retains only in-frame clones and omits some. This table holds tens of thousands of clones, around 70% found once. The sequenced sample was blood. These receptor sequences come from a person between 60 and 69 years old with breast cancer.

This chain connects TRBV7-9 to TRBJ2-7, with TRBD2 identical over 11 bases. The trim removed 1 base at V and 2 bases at J, leaving 1 base unmatched. CDR1 is SEHNR, CDR2 FQNEAQ, per germline (reference sequence). The CDR3 totals 15 residues. This CDR3 reads CASSLVSGRAYEQYF. CDR3 nucleotides: TGTGCCAGCAGCTTAGTTAGCGGGAGGGCCTACGAGCAGTACTTC.

The rearrangement links TRBV5-1 to TRBJ1-6; D may be TRBD1 (6 bases). Trimming stripped 0 bases from V and 3 bases from J, with 16 bases between. CDR3 size: 18 residues. The germline gives CDR1 SGHRS, CDR2 YFSETQ. The CDR3 reads CASSLGAGGGDYNSPLHF. The CDR3 nucleotides are TGCGCCAGCAGCTTGGGGGCAGGTGGGGGCGACTATAATTCACCCCTCCACTTT.

This chain joins TRBV27 and TRBJ2-7; D perhaps matches TRBD2 (6 bases). Trimming left V 4 bases short and J 0 bases short, with 7 bases between. Germline loops: CDR1 MNHEY, CDR2 SMNVEV (reference sequence). The CDR3 totals 13 residues. The DNA of the CDR3 is TGTGCCAGCAGTTCGGGGGTCTCCTACGAGCAGTACTTC. Protein: CASSSGVSYEQYF.

The chain uses TRBV7-2 and TRBJ1-1; no definite D call. This CDR3 comprises 15 residues. Germline-derived CDR1 and CDR2 are SGHTA and FQGNSA. With 4 bases removed from V and 4 bases from J, the gap between germline ends came to 16 bases. In DNA form, the CDR3 reads TGTGCCAGCAGCTCCGAGCGGTGGTACGGCACTGAAGCTTTCTTT. It yields the protein CASSSERWYGTEAFF.

This clone was counted only a few times. The CDR3 is CEGDLGAKNIQYF. Written as DNA, the CDR3 is TGTGAGGGGGACCTCGGGGCCAAAAACATTCAGTACTTC. The chain couples TRBV7-6 to TRBJ2-4; D is possibly TRBD1 (6 bases). CDR1 SGHVS and CDR2 FNYEAQ come from the germline V gene. There are 13 residues in the CDR3.

The V call is TRBV28, the J call TRBJ1-1; D may be TRBD1 (6 bases). Germline CDR1 reads MDHEN; CDR2 reads SYDVKM. This CDR3 spans 13 amino acids. The V and J ends lost 5 bases and 4 bases respectively, with 11 bases between them. CDR3 loop: CASSPSRGTEAFF. The CDR3 region has the DNA TGTGCCAGCAGTCCCTCCAGGGGCACTGAAGCTTTCTTT.

This sequence joins TRBV6-5 and TRBJ2-5; the D gene is possibly TRBD2 (6 bases). This CDR3 spans 15 amino acids. Germline CDR1 and CDR2: MNHEY and SVGAGI. The ends were cut back, 0 bases at V and 5 bases at J, with 13 bases in the middle. The CDR3 nucleotides are TGTGCCAGCAGTTACTCCCTCGGGAGTGCGGAGACCCAGTACTTC. Residues: CASSYSLGSAETQYF.

In this sample, this clone turned up a few times. The chain combines TRBV7-9 with TRBJ2-7; maybe TRBD1 (6 bases). The CDR3 is made up of 12 amino acids. The V and J ends lost 3 bases and 8 bases respectively, with 11 bases between them. The germline V gene has CDR1 SEHNR and CDR2 FQNEAQ (reference sequence). CDR3 region: CASSLSGTKQYF. CDR3 coding DNA: TGTGCCAGCAGCTTGAGTGGGACAAAGCAGTACTTC.

The J gene is TRBJ1-6, the V gene TRBV13; D gene unclear. V lost 4 bases and J lost 10, with 11 bases in between. Germline CDR1 is PRHDT and CDR2 is FYEKMQ (reference sequence). The CDR3 covers 13 residues. CDR3: CASSSTSGSPLHF. The CDR3 coding sequence is TGTGCCAGCAGCTCCACTTCTGGATCACCCCTCCACTTT.

This clone has more than one count but fewer than ten. This chain uses TRBV2 with TRBJ2-2; D unclear. Trimming stripped 6 bases from V and 2 bases from J, with 4 bases between. There are 12 residues in the CDR3. CDR1 is SNHLY and CDR2 is FYNNEI in the germline V gene. The CDR3 coding sequence is TGTGCCAGCAGCGACAACACCGGGGAGCTGTTTTTT. It encodes CASSDNTGELFF.

The chain employs TRBV6-5 and TRBJ2-3; 11 bases map to TRBD1. J gave up 5 bases and V 4 bases, and 5 bases lay outside the gene matches. This CDR3 region has 15 residues. Per the germline V gene, CDR1 is MNHEY and CDR2 is SVGAGI. CDR3 nucleotide sequence: TGTGCCAGCAGTTCCTGGACAGGGGGCGTAGATACGCAGTATTTT. Protein: CASSSWTGGVDTQYF.

With regard to this clone: This CDR3 is also generated by other DNA sequences in the sample. The V and J genes are TRBV19 and TRBJ2-3, with 9 bases that match TRBD2. Germline CDR1 and CDR2: LNHDA and SQIVND (reference sequence). Trimming took 6 bases from V and 5 from J; bases not matched to a gene: 0. This CDR3 spans 12 amino acids. CDR3 nucleotide sequence: TGTGCCAGTAGACTAGCGGGAGATACGCAGTATTTT. Its protein product is CASRLAGDTQYF. The variable domain in full, completed from reference TRBV19 and TRBJ2-3, reads DGGITQSPKYLFRKEGQNVTLSCEQNLNHDAMYWYRQDPGQGLRLIYYSQIVNDFQKGDIAEGYSVSREKKESFPLTVTSAQKNPTAFYLCASRLAGDTQYFGPGTRLTVL.

V is TRBV29-1 and J is TRBJ2-1, with 8 bases matching TRBD1. Germline CDR1 reads SQVTM; CDR2 reads ANQGSEA. The CDR3 extends over 13 amino acids. The J segment lost 5 bases and the V segment lost 4 bases, leaving 4 bases of the junction unmatched. CDR3 loop: CSVGGQGHNEQFF. The CDR3 DNA sequence: TGCAGCGTTGGAGGACAGGGCCACAATGAGCAGTTCTTC.

The rearrangement links TRBV20-1 to TRBJ1-1; no firm D call. V was shortened by 6 bases and J by 7 bases, with 12 bases between the two germline ends. Germline values: CDR1 DFQATT, CDR2 SNEGSKA (reference sequence). This CDR3 spans 11 amino acids. CDR3: CSAPTVSEAFF. DNA for the CDR3: TGCAGTGCGCCTACCGTGAGTGAAGCTTTCTTT.

V and J are TRBV7-9 and TRBJ1-4; 11 bases fit TRBD1. The length of the CDR3 is 16 residues. Germline V gene sequence: CDR1 SEHNR, CDR2 FQNEAQ (reference sequence). J was trimmed by 7 bases and V by 3 bases; bases with no gene match: 7. The CDR3 sequence: CASSLGTGGSLEKLFF. As DNA, the CDR3 is TGTGCCAGCAGCTTGGGGACAGGGGGGTCCCTTGAAAAACTGTTTTTT.

The chain joins TRBV15 to TRBJ2-3; D gene ambiguous. Trimming stripped 0 bases from V and 6 bases from J, with 7 bases between. Germline CDR1 LNHNV, CDR2 YYDKDF (reference sequence). This CDR3 spans 13 amino acids. The CDR3 here is CATSRERSDTQYF. The DNA of the CDR3 is TGTGCCACCAGCAGAGAACGGTCGGATACGCAGTATTTT.

Written as DNA, the CDR3 is TGTGCCAGCAGTGTCCTTCAGGGGGCGCGGGATGGCTACACCTTC. Translating gives CASSVLQGARDGYTF. This chain joins TRBV2 and TRBJ1-2, with TRBD1 identical over 8 bases. Germline V gene data show CDR1 as SNHLY and CDR2 as FYNNEI. CDR3 length: 15 residues. The V gene end was trimmed by 4 bases and the J gene end by 6 bases; junction bases not matched to a gene: 10.

The sample holds one count of this clone. The chain joins TRBV5-1 to TRBJ2-1, with TRBD2 matching over 10 bases. V dropped 0 bases and J dropped 9; count of bases not matched to a gene: 9. The CDR3 spans 16 residues. Germline CDR1 and CDR2: SGHRS and YFSETQ. The CDR3 bases are TGCGCCAGCAGCTTGGTGGGTCGGCTAGCGGGAGCTGAGCAGTTCTTC. Translated, it gives CASSLVGRLAGAEQFF.

The chain employs TRBV5-1 and TRBJ2-7; D not certain. Germline V lookup: CDR1 SGHRS, CDR2 YFSETQ. The CDR3 has 12 amino acids. V lost 0 bases and J lost 2, with 3 bases in between. In nucleotides, the CDR3 is TGCGCCAGCAGCTTGGTACCCTACGAGCAGTACTTC. Protein sequence: CASSLVPYEQYF.

The chain combines TRBV15 with TRBJ2-7, with D possibly matching TRBD2 (6 bases). V lost 6 bases to trimming and J lost 4 bases, with 13 bases between them. This CDR3 has 13 amino acids. The germline gives CDR1 LNHNV, CDR2 YYDKDF (reference sequence). The CDR3 region has the DNA TGTGCCACCAGTCGCGGGCGGGAATACGAGCAGTACTTC. Amino acids: CATSRGREYEQYF.

The CDR3 protein is CASSETSGSYNEQFF. As DNA, the CDR3 is TGTGCCAGCAGCGAGACTAGCGGGAGCTACAATGAGCAGTTCTTC. The J gene is TRBJ2-1, the V gene TRBV4-2; 12 nucleotides align to TRBD2. The CDR3 consists of 15 residues. The V gene's germline CDR1 is LGHNA and CDR2 YNFKEQ. The V and J ends lost 5 bases and 3 bases, in that order; junction bases with no gene match: 2.

DNA of the CDR3: TGCGCCAGCAGTCAATCGTGGCCGTTTCGCTCCTACGAGCAGTACTTC. It codes for CASSQSWPFRSYEQYF. The chain is built from TRBV23-1 and TRBJ2-7; D gene unclear. Being an ORF, TRBV23-1 has a function that is uncertain. Trimming cost V 0 bases and J 0 bases, with 12 bases left between them. The CDR3 length is 16 residues.

J is TRBJ1-2 and V is TRBV7-6; D is possibly TRBD1 (5 bases). The CDR3 length is 15 residues. With 5 bases removed from V and 3 bases from J, the gap between germline ends came to 16 bases. Germline V CDR1 and CDR2: SGHVS, FNYEAQ. The DNA for the CDR3 is TGTGCCAGCAGCCCGGGGGGGGTCAGGGACTATGGCTACACCTTC. Its translation is CASSPGGVRDYGYTF.

The V and J genes are TRBV28 and TRBJ2-3; D may match TRBD1 or TRBD2 (5 bases each). CDR3 length: 15 residues. CDR1 is MDHEN, CDR2 SYDVKM, per germline. V was pared by 6 bases and J by 2 bases, with 15 bases between. CDR3 DNA: TGTGCCAGCAGGACCGGGACCCGTTTCACAGATACGCAGTATTTT. It encodes CASRTGTRFTDTQYF.